This TCR beta chain was recorded in a study of shared clonotypes between healthy human individuals. At the level of the study: Donors, aged 18 to 49, were a couple of women and a few men. For every donor, three CD4 naive, three CD4 memory, two CD8 naive and one CD8 memory plates were used. Study findings and constraints: Unshared clonotypes carried lower generation probabilities than those common to all four donors.

Comments on this clone: Its antigen is still unknown.

The CDR3 is made up of 9 amino acids. Trimming removed 7 bases at V and 8 bases at J, with 5 bases between. From germline, CDR1 is MNHNS and CDR2 SASEGT. The data were produced by immunoSEQ multiplex PCR, yet TCRdb's version contains in-frame clones alone and is incomplete. This repertoire shows about 2.1 million clones, roughly 93% found once; its top ten account for more than 1.5%. It was CD45RO-negative cells, positively selected for CCR7, that made up naive CD8 cells, with terminally differentiated effector memory CD45RA+ cells excluded. The chain couples TRBV6-1 to TRBJ1-1; the D is unclear. Source material: naive CD8+ T cells from PBMCs. This TCR was recovered from a man between 18 and 29 years old in good health. Some clones in this sample may be carry-over from other donors' samples. The CDR3 spells CASTSEAFF. DNA of the CDR3: TGTGCCAGCACGAGCGAAGCTTTCTTT.